This TCR beta chain is from a study of glioma-infiltrating T cells after dendritic cell vaccination. The germline V gene encodes CDR1 SQVTM and CDR2 ANQGSEA. This CDR3 comprises 13 residues. As for time point: after dendritic cell vaccination, including at tumor progression/relapse. Only in-frame clones appear in the TCRdb table, and some are missing; sequencing was by immunoSEQ multiplex PCR. The sample consists of about 50,000 clones, around 89% of them appearing once. The sample here was blood, taken after dendritic cell vaccination. The receptor comes from a human donor with glioblastoma. The chain employs TRBV29-1 and TRBJ1-2; 7 bases are shared with TRBD1. The CDR3 is CTPQGTPNYGYTF. CDR3 sequence (DNA): TGCACCCCACAGGGGACTCCTAACTATGGCTACACCTTC.